The 32 T cell receptor beta chains presented below share a single source sample, sequenced in a study of blood T cell repertoires in COVID-19 (dated by TCRdb to 2018 to 2020). The method was the immunoSEQ multiplex PCR assay. This immuneACCESS table, as held by TCRdb, lists in-frame sequences with V and J called but not all clones. Of the missing ones, under half trace to an unresolved V gene in checked studies; the others have no known cause. The sample data list about 53,000 clones, and 85% to 90% of these were observed just once. Jointly, the top ten make up 4% of the sample. Sequencing was done on a sample of peripheral blood. Receptors originate from a man in his forties or fifties with acute or convalescent COVID-19.

This chain joins TRBV11-2 and TRBJ1-5; D unclear. CDR1 and CDR2 from the germline V gene are SGHAT and FQNNGV. The CDR3 runs 14 residues. V gave up 1 base and J gave up 5 bases, with 9 bases separating them. CDR3 region: CASSLVEGDQPQHF. CDR3 DNA: TGTGCCAGCAGCTTAGTGGAGGGCGATCAGCCCCAGCATTTT.

The table lists this clone with a few counts. This sequence joins TRBV27 and TRBJ1-4; unclear D gene. V was clipped by 3 bases and J by 9 bases, with 14 bases between them. CDR3 size: 14 residues. CDR1 is MNHEY and CDR2 is SMNVEV in the germline V gene (reference sequence). The CDR3 nucleotides are TGTGCCAGCAGTTTGGGCCCTCCGGGGAAAAAACTGTTTTTT. This gives the protein CASSLGPPGKKLFF.

The V and J genes are TRBV7-9 and TRBJ1-3; D gene ambiguous. Trimming took 3 bases from V and 0 from J, leaving 9 bases between them. The CDR3 covers 15 residues. Germline CDR1 and CDR2: SEHNR and FQNEAQ (reference sequence). The CDR3 loop reads CASSFQLLSGNTIYF. The CDR3 DNA sequence: TGTGCCAGCAGCTTCCAACTGCTCTCTGGAAACACCATATATTTT.

The V and J genes are TRBV4-1 and TRBJ1-2; 9 bases agree with TRBD1. The germline CDR1 and CDR2 sequences are MGHRA and YSYEKL. The CDR3 extends over 14 amino acids. V shed 4 bases and J 8 bases; nucleotides not matched to a gene: 8. The CDR3 coding sequence is TGCGCCAGCAGCCTACAGGGGGCGCCAGGGGGCTACACCTTC. Its protein is CASSLQGAPGGYTF.

V and J are TRBV30 and TRBJ1-3; a weak D match, TRBD1 (5 bases). CDR1 GTSNPN and CDR2 SVGIG come from the germline V gene (reference sequence). The germline V and J ends were trimmed by 0 bases and 3 bases, with 6 bases remaining between them. This CDR3 has 13 amino acids. DNA of the CDR3: TGTGCCTGGAGTGTACAGGTTGGAAACACCATATATTTT. Its translation: CAWSVQVGNTIYF.

This chain joins TRBV10-1 and TRBJ2-5; 14 positions match TRBD2. The germline V gene encodes CDR1 WNHNN and CDR2 SYGVQD (reference sequence). The trim removed 8 bases at V and 7 bases at J, leaving 3 bases unmatched. The CDR3 has 13 amino acids. Here the CDR3 reads CASSGTSGGTQYF. DNA for the CDR3: TGCGCCAGCTCCGGGACTAGCGGGGGGACCCAGTACTTC.

This clone has a single count. The J gene is TRBJ1-4, the V gene TRBV11-2; D gene ambiguous. CDR1 is SGHAT, CDR2 FQNNGV, per germline. The CDR3 contains 11 residues. The ends were cut back, 4 bases at V and 7 bases at J, with 4 bases in the middle. The CDR3, as DNA: TGTGCCAGCAGCTCAGTTGAAAAACTGTTTTTT. Translating it yields CASSSVEKLFF.

The rearrangement uses TRBV18 and TRBJ1-1; no reliable D call. Germline values: CDR1 KGHSH, CDR2 LQKENI. There are 14 residues in the CDR3. Between the trimmed V and J ends, which lost 10 bases and 2 bases, there was a span of 17 bases. CDR3 nucleotides: TGTGCCACCATCGGGGTAGGTACAAACACTGAAGCTTTCTTT. This translates into CATIGVGTNTEAFF. Based on the CDR3 plus reference TRBV18 and TRBJ1-1, the full variable domain is NAGVMQNPRHLVRRRGQEARLRCSPMKGHSHVYWYRQLPEEGLKFMVYLQKENIIDESGMPKERFSAEFPKEGPSILRIQQVVRGDSAAYFCATIGVGTNTEAFFGQGTRLTVV.

The chain carries TRBV7-3 and TRBJ2-5; the D gene is possibly TRBD2 (6 bases). CDR1 is SGHTA and CDR2 is FQGTGA in the germline V gene. The CDR3 sequence is 17 residues long. Trimming left V 5 bases short and J 1 base short, with 20 bases between. CDR3 amino acids: CASSQSSRRGPQETQYF. CDR3 nucleotide sequence: TGTGCCAGCAGCCAATCCTCCCGGCGGGGTCCCCAAGAGACCCAGTACTTC.

V gene TRBV11-2 combines with J gene TRBJ1-2; D is undetermined. Trimming removed 5 bases at V and 2 bases at J, with 15 bases between. Germline lookup yields CDR1 SGHAT and CDR2 FQNNGV. This CDR3 has 15 residues. The CDR3 loop reads CASSRPPRANYGYTF. CDR3 nucleotides: TGTGCCAGCAGCCGCCCGCCGAGAGCCAACTATGGCTACACCTTC.

This clone came up once. This chain connects TRBV7-8 to TRBJ2-1, with 9 bases matching TRBD2. Germline V lookup: CDR1 SGHVS, CDR2 FQNEAQ. The CDR3 is made up of 21 amino acids. J gave up 8 bases and V 5 bases, and 28 bases lay outside the gene matches. CDR3 sequence reads: CASSRDLDGGRAHIVSDEQFF. The CDR3 nucleotides read TGTGCCAGCAGCCGCGATCTCGACGGCGGGAGGGCCCATATCGTTTCTGATGAGCAGTTCTTC.

In nucleotides, the CDR3 is TGTGCCAGCAGCCCACATCTGCCCCCTTCTGGAAACACCATATATTTT. Protein product: CASSPHLPPSGNTIYF. J is TRBJ1-3 and V is TRBV27; D ambiguous. In germline, CDR1 is MNHEY, CDR2 SMNVEV (reference sequence). V gave up 6 bases and J gave up 1 base, with 16 bases separating them. The CDR3 is 16 residues long.

The J gene is TRBJ1-2, the V gene TRBV10-2, with a tentative D call TRBD1 (5 bases). Between the trimmed V and J ends, which lost 3 bases and 6 bases, there was a span of 20 bases. From germline, CDR1 is WSHSY and CDR2 SAAADI. This CDR3 contains 16 residues. The CDR3 protein is CASSDSFWGDRNGYTF. The CDR3 nucleotides are TGCGCCAGCAGTGACTCATTCTGGGGGGATAGGAATGGCTACACCTTC.

This clone was counted once. The J gene is TRBJ2-7, the V gene TRBV15; weak D call: TRBD1 (5 bases). The CDR3 consists of 14 residues. Germline V gene lookup returns CDR1 LNHNV and CDR2 YYDKDF (reference sequence). Between the trimmed V and J ends, which lost 1 base and 3 bases, there was a span of 10 bases. CDR3 protein: CATSRGPGIYEQYF. As DNA, the CDR3 is TGTGCCACCAGCAGAGGTCCAGGGATCTACGAGCAGTACTTC.

This chain links TRBV9 with TRBJ2-1; TRBD2 is a possible D gene (6 bases). Germline V gene data show CDR1 as SGDLS and CDR2 as YYNGEE. The CDR3 is made up of 14 amino acids. Trimming removed 0 bases at V and 8 bases at J, with 12 bases between. CDR3 nucleotide sequence: TGTGCCAGCAGCGTAGTCGGCGGGAACTATGAGCAGTTCTTC. It translates to CASSVVGGNYEQFF.

The J gene is TRBJ1-6, the V gene TRBV5-6, with 7 bases that match TRBD1. Germline-derived CDR1 and CDR2 are SGHDT and YYEEEE. The V gene end was trimmed by 0 bases and the J gene end by 7 bases; junction bases not matched to a gene: 7. CDR3 length: 16 amino acids. CDR3 in DNA: TGTGCCAGCAGCTTGGATTGGACAGGTGAAAATTCACCCCTCCACTTT. This translates into CASSLDWTGENSPLHF.

This chain joins TRBV2 and TRBJ2-5; the D gene is possibly TRBD1 (5 bases). This CDR3 is 13 amino acids long. CDR1 and CDR2 (germline): SNHLY, FYNNEI. V lost 6 bases and J lost 1, with 9 bases in between. The CDR3, as DNA: TGTGCCAGCAGGATGGACACCCAAGAGACCCAGTACTTC. It codes for CASRMDTQETQYF.

DNA of the CDR3: TGTGCCAGCTCACCACTTTTGGGGGAGGGGGACGAGCAGTACTTC. This gives the protein CASSPLLGEGDEQYF. The chain joins TRBV18 to TRBJ2-7, with a tentative D call TRBD2 (7 bases). Germline-derived CDR1 and CDR2 are KGHSH and LQKENI. The CDR3 covers 15 residues. Trimming shortened V by 1 base and J by 5 bases, and 15 bases separated the two germline ends.

The chain has TRBV6-5 and TRBJ1-1; D unclear. V was cut by 2 bases and J by 0 bases, with 4 bases left in between. This CDR3 has 13 residues. Germline V gene data show CDR1 as MNHEY and CDR2 as SVGAGI. CDR3 bases: TGTGCCAGCAGTTACGAGGTGAACACTGAAGCTTTCTTT. Encoded protein: CASSYEVNTEAFF.

The rearrangement uses TRBV5-1 and TRBJ1-1, with a possible D match to TRBD1 (5 bases). CDR1 SGHRS and CDR2 YFSETQ come from the germline V gene. V was cut by 0 bases and J by 1 base, with 10 bases left in between. This CDR3 is 15 amino acids long. The CDR3 is CASSLVGGKNTEAFF. In DNA form, the CDR3 reads TGCGCCAGCAGCTTGGTCGGGGGGAAGAACACTGAAGCTTTCTTT.

This rearrangement joins TRBV27 to TRBJ1-5; D possibly corresponds to TRBD1 (5 bases). Germline V gene lookup returns CDR1 MNHEY and CDR2 SMNVEV (reference sequence). CDR3 size: 15 residues. The V end was cut by 8 bases, the J end by 0 bases, with 14 bases between. Written as DNA, the CDR3 is TGTGCCAGCTTACCGGAGGGGTATAGCAATCAGCCCCAGCATTTT. It encodes CASLPEGYSNQPQHF.

The CDR3 loop reads CAWRGPGLALLTQYF. Written as DNA, the CDR3 is TGTGCCTGGAGGGGACCGGGACTAGCCCTATTGACCCAGTACTTC. The chain links TRBV30 to TRBJ2-5, with 9 bases matching TRBD2. The CDR3 runs 15 residues. Germline V gives CDR1 GTSNPN, CDR2 SVGIG (reference sequence). With 3 bases clipped from V and 7 bases from J, the junction kept 12 bases outside the gene matches.

The chain carries TRBV20-1 and TRBJ1-1; D is unclear. The CDR3 totals 15 residues. Germline values: CDR1 DFQATT, CDR2 SNEGSKA (reference sequence). Deletions cut 3 bases from V and 2 bases from J, with 16 bases between. The CDR3 spells CSASKIAVRNTEAFF. The CDR3 DNA follows: TGCAGTGCTAGTAAGATTGCCGTCAGAAACACTGAAGCTTTCTTT.

The chain has TRBV19 and TRBJ1-1, with a weak D call TRBD1 (5 bases). Germline V CDR1 and CDR2: LNHDA, SQIVND (reference sequence). The CDR3 is 14 amino acids. Trimming pared 6 bases from V and 1 base from J, leaving 12 bases between. The CDR3 region is CASRKDTSNTEAFF. The CDR3 DNA follows: TGTGCCAGTAGAAAGGACACCTCGAACACTGAAGCTTTCTTT.

This rearrangement joins TRBV30 to TRBJ1-2; D unclear. In germline, CDR1 is GTSNPN, CDR2 SVGIG (reference sequence). Trimming removed 3 bases from V and 3 bases from J, with 14 bases in between. The CDR3 sequence is 14 residues long. Written as DNA, the CDR3 is TGTGCCTGGAGGCCTATCGCGGGAGACTATGGCTACACCTTC. This encodes CAWRPIAGDYGYTF.

The chain uses TRBV20-1 and TRBJ1-4, with 8 positions matching TRBD1. V gave up 3 bases and J gave up 8 bases; unmatched junction bases: 5. CDR3 size: 13 residues. The V gene's germline CDR1 is DFQATT and CDR2 SNEGSKA (reference sequence). CDR3 DNA: TGCAGTGCTAGTTACAGGGGGAGCGAAAAACTGTTTTTT. Residues: CSASYRGSEKLFF.

This clone was seen more than once but under ten times. The V and J genes are TRBV7-9 and TRBJ1-1, with unresolved D. Trimming took off 5 bases at V and 2 bases at J, with 3 bases between the two ends. Per the germline V gene, CDR1 is SEHNR and CDR2 is FQNEAQ (reference sequence). The CDR3 contains 11 residues. The CDR3 DNA reads TGTGCCAGCAGCCTTAACACTGAAGCTTTCTTT. Translation gives CASSLNTEAFF.

This clone came up a few times. This chain uses TRBV28 with TRBJ2-1, with D perhaps matching TRBD2 (6 bases). This CDR3 comprises 11 residues. V shed 5 bases and J shed 8 bases, with 7 bases lying between them. CDR1 and CDR2 (germline): MDHEN, SYDVKM. Here the CDR3 DNA reads TGTGCCAGCAGTCGGAGGGATGAGCAGTTCTTC. Amino acid sequence: CASSRRDEQFF.

This sequence joins TRBV28 and TRBJ2-5, with 13 bases aligning to TRBD2. The CDR3 covers 20 residues. The trim removed 7 bases at V and 4 bases at J, leaving 21 bases unmatched. Germline-derived CDR1 and CDR2 are MDHEN and SYDVKM. CDR3 coding DNA: TGTGCCAGCACCCCCCCTTCCGGACTAGCGGGAGTAGGTTCGGGAGAGACCCAGTACTTC. Amino acids: CASTPPSGLAGVGSGETQYF.

V usage is TRBV7-6 and J usage is TRBJ2-1, with TRBD2 identical over 8 bases. The CDR3 sequence is 17 residues long. The ends lost 5 bases at V and 3 bases at J; junction bases unmatched: 12. Germline V lookup: CDR1 SGHVS, CDR2 FNYEAQ. In DNA, the CDR3 is TGTGCCAGCAGCCTGACCCCCCTGGCGGGGGGCTACAATGAGCAGTTCTTC. This gives the protein CASSLTPLAGGYNEQFF.

The chain couples TRBV12-5 to TRBJ2-1, with a tentative D call TRBD2 (6 bases). V lost 5 bases and J lost 0, with 14 bases in between. CDR3 length: 16 amino acids. Germline CDR1 and CDR2: LGHNT and FRNRAP. The CDR3, as DNA: TGTGCTAGTGGTGCGGCCTCACTAGCCTCCTACAATGAGCAGTTCTTC. Its translation is CASGAASLASYNEQFF.

The chain links TRBV6-5 to TRBJ1-1; TRBD1 aligns across 9 bases. CDR1 MNHEY and CDR2 SVGAGI come from the germline V gene. V lost 9 bases, J lost 6 bases, and 8 bases stayed unmatched. The CDR3 spans 13 residues. CDR3 coding DNA: TGTGCCAGTAACCGGGACAGGGCCTCTGAAGCTTTCTTT. Residues: CASNRDRASEAFF.